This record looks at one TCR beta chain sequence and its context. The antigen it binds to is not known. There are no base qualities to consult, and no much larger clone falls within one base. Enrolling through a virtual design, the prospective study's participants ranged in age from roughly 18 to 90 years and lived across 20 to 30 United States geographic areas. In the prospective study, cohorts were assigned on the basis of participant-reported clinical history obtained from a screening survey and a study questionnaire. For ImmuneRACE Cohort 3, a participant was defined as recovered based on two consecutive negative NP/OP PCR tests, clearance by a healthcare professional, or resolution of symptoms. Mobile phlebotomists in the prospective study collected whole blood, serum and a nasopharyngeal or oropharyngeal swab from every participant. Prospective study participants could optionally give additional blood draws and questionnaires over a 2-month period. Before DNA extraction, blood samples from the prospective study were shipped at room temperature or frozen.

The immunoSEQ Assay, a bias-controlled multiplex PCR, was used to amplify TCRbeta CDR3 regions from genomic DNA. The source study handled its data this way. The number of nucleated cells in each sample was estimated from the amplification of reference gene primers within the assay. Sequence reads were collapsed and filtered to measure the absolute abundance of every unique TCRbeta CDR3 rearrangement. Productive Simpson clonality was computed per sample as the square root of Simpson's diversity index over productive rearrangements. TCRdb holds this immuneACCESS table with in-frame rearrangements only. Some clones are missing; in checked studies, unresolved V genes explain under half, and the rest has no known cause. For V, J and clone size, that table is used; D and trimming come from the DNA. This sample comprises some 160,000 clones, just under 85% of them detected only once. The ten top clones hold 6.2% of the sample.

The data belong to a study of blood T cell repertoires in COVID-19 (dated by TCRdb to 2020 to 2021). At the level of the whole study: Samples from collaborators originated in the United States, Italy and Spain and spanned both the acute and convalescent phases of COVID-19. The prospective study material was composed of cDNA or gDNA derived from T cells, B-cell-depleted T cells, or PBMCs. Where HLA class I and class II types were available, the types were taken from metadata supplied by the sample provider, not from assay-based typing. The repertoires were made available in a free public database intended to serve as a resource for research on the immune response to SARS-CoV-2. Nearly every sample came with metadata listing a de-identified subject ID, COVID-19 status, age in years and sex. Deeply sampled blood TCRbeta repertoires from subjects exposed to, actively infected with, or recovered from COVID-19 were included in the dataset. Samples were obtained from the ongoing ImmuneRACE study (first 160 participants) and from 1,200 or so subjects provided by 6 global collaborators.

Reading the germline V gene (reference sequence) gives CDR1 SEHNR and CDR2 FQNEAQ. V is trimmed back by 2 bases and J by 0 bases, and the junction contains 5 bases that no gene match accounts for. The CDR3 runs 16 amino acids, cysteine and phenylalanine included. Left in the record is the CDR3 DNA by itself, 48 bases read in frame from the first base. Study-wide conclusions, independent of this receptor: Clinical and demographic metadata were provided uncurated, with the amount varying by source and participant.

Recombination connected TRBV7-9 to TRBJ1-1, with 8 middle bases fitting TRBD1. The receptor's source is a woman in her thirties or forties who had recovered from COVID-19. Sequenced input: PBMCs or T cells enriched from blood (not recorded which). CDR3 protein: CASSLYRGSMNTEAFF. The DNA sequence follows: TGTGCCAGCAGCTTATACAGGGGGTCGATGAACACTGAAGCTTTCTTT.